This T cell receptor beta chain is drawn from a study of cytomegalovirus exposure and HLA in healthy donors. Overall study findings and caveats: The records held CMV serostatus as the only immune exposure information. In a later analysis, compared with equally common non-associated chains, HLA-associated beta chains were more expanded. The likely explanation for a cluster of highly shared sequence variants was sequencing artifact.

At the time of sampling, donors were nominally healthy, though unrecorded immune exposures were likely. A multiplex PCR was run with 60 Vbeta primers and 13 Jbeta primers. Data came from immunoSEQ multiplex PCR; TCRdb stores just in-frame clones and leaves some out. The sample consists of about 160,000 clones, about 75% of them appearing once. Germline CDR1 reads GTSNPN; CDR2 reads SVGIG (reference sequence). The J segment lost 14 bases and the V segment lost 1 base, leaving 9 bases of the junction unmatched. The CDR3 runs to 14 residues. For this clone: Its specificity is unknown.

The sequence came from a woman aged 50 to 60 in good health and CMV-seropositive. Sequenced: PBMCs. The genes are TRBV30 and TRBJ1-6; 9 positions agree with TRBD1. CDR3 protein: CAWSGGQGIGALHF. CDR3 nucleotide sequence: TGTGCCTGGAGTGGGGGACAGGGCATTGGGGCCCTCCACTTT.